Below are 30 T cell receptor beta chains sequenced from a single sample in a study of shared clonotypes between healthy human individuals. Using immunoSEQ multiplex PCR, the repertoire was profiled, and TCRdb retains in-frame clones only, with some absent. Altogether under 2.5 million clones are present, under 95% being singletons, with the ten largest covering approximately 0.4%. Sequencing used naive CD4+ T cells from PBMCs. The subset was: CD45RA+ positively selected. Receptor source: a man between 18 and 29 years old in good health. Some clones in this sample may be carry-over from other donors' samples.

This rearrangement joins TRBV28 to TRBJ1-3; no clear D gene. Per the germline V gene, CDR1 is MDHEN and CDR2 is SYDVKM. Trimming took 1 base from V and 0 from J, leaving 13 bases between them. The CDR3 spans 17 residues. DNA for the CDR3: TGTGCCAGCAGTTTATATGGGCGGGGTTCCTCTGGAAACACCATATATTTT. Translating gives CASSLYGRGSSGNTIYF. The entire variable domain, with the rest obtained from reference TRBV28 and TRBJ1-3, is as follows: DVKVTQSSRYLVKRTGEKVFLECVQDMDHENMFWYRQDPGLGLRLIYFSYDVKMKEKGDIPEGYSVSREKKERFSLILESASTNQTSMYLCASSLYGRGSSGNTIYFGEGSWLTVV.

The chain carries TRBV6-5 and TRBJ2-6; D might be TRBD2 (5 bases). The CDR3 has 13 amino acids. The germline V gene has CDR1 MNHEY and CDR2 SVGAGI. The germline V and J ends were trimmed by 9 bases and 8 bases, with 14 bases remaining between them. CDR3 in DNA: TGTGCCAGTCGACCTCCGGGAACCAACGTCCTGACTTTC. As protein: CASRPPGTNVLTF.

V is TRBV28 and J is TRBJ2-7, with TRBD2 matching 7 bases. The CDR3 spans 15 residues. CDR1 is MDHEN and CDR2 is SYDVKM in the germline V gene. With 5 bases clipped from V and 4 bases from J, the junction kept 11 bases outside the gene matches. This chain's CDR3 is CASSETSAGDYEQYF. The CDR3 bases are TGTGCCAGCAGTGAAACCAGTGCGGGGGATTACGAGCAGTACTTC.

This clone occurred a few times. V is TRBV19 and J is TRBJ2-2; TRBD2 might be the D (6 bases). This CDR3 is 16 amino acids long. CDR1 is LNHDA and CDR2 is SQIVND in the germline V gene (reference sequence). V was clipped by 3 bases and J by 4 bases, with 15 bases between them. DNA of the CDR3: TGTGCCAGTAGTATCCTGGGACTGGAGTCCACCGGGGAGCTGTTTTTT. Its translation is CASSILGLESTGELFF.

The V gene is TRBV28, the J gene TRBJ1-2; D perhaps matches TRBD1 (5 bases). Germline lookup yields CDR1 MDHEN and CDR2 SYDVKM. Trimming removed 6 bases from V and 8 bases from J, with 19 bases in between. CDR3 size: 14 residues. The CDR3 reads CASRATGTAWGYTF. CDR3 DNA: TGTGCCAGCAGAGCCACCGGGACGGCCTGGGGCTACACCTTC.

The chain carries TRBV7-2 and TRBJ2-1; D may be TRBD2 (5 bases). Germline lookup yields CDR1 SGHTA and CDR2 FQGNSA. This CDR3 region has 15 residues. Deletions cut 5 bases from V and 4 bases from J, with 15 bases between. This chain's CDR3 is CASSGGAAEYNEQFF. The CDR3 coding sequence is TGTGCCAGCAGCGGAGGTGCGGCGGAATACAATGAGCAGTTCTTC.

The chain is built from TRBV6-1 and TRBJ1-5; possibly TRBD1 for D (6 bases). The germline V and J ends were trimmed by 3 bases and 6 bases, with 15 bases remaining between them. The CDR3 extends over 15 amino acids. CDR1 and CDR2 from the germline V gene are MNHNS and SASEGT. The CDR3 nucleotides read TGTGCCAGCAGTGATATCGGGGGCATCCCTCAGCCCCAGCATTTT. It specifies CASSDIGGIPQPQHF.

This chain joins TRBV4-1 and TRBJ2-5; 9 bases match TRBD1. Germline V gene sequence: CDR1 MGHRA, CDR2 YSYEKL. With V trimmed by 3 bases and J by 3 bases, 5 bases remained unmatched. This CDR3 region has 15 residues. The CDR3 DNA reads TGCGCCAGCAGCCATACCAGGGACAGGGAAGAGACCCAGTACTTC. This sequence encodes CASSHTRDREETQYF.

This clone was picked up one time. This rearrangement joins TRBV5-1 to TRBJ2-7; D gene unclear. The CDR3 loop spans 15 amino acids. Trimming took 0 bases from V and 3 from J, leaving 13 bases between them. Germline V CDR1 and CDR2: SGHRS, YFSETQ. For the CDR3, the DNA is TGCGCCAGCAGCTTGGGCTCGTCAAGCTTCTACGAGCAGTACTTC. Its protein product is CASSLGSSSFYEQYF. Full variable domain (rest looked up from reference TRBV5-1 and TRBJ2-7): KAGVTQTPRYLIKTRGQQVTLSCSPISGHRSVSWYQQTPGQGLQFLFEYFSETQRNKGNFPGRFSGRQFSNSRSEMNVSTLELGDSALYLCASSLGSSSFYEQYFGPGTRLTVT.

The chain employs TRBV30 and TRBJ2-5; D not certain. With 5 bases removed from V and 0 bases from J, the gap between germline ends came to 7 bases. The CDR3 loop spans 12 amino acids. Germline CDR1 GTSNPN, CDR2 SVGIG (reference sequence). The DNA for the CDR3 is TGTGCCTGGGCGCGACACCAAGAGACCCAGTACTTC. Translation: CAWARHQETQYF.

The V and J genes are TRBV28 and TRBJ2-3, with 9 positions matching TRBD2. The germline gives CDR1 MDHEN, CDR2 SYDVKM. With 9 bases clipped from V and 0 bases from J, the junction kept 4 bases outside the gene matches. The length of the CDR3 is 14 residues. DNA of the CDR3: TGTGCCAGTAGACTAGCGGCTAGCACAGATACGCAGTATTTT. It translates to CASRLAASTDTQYF.

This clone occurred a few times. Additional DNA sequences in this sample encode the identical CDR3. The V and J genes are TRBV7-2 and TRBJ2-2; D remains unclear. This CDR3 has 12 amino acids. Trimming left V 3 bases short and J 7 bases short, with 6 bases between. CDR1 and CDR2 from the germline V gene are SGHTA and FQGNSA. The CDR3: CASSLWGGELFF. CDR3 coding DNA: TGTGCCAGCAGCTTGTGGGGCGGGGAGCTGTTTTTT.

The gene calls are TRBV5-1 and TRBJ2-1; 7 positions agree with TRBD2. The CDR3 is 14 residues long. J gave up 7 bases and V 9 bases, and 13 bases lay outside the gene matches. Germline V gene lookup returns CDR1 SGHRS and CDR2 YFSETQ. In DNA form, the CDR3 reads TGCGCCACCCGGGGGGTCTTAAGGGGTAATGAGCAGTTCTTC. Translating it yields CATRGVLRGNEQFF.

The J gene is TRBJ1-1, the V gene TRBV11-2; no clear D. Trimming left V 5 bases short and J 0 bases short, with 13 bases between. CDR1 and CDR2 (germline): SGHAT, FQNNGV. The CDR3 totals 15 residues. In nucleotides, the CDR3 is TGTGCCAGCAGCCCACCGACACACATGAACACTGAAGCTTTCTTT. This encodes CASSPPTHMNTEAFF. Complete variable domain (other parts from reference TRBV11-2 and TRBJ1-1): EAGVAQSPRYKIIEKRQSVAFWCNPISGHATLYWYQQILGQGPKLLIQFQNNGVVDDSQLPKDRFSAERLKGVDSTLKIQPAKLEDSAVYLCASSPPTHMNTEAFFGQGTRLTVV.

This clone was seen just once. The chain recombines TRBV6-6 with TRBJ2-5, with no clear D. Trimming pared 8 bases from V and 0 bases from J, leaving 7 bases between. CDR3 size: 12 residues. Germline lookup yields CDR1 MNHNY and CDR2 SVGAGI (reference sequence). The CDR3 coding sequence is TGTGCCAGCGCGACCCACCAAGAGACCCAGTACTTC. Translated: CASATHQETQYF.

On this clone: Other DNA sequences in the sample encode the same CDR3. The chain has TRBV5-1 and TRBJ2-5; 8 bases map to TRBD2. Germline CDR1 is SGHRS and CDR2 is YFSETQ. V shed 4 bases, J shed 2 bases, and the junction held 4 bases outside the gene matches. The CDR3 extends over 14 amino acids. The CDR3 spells CASSPGGPQETQYF. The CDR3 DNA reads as TGCGCCAGCAGCCCGGGAGGGCCTCAAGAGACCCAGTACTTC.

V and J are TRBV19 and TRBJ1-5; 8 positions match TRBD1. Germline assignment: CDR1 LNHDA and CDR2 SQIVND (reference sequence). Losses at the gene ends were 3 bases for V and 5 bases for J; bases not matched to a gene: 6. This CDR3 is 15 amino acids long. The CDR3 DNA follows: TGTGCCAGTAGTATGGACAGGGCGTGGGATCAGCCCCAGCATTTT. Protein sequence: CASSMDRAWDQPQHF. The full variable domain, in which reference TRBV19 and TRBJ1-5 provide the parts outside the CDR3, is DGGITQSPKYLFRKEGQNVTLSCEQNLNHDAMYWYRQDPGQGLRLIYYSQIVNDFQKGDIAEGYSVSREKKESFPLTVTSAQKNPTAFYLCASSMDRAWDQPQHFGDGTRLSIL.

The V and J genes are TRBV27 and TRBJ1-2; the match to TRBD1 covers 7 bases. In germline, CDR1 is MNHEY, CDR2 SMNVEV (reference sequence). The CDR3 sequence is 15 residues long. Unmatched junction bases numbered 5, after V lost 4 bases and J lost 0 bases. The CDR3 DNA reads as TGTGCCAGCAGTTCTTACAGGGGAGCTAACTATGGCTACACCTTC. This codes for CASSSYRGANYGYTF.

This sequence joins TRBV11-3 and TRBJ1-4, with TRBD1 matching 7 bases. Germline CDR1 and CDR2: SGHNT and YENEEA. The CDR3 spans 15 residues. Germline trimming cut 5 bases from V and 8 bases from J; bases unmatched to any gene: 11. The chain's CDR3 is CASSPRDSLGEKLFF. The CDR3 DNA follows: TGTGCCAGCAGCCCAAGGGACAGCTTGGGAGAAAAACTGTTTTTT. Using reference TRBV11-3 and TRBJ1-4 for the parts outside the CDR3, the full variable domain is EAGVVQSPRYKIIEKKQPVAFWCNPISGHNTLYWYLQNLGQGPELLIRYENEEAVDDSQLPKDRFSAERLKGVDSTLKIQPAELGDSAVYLCASSPRDSLGEKLFFGSGTQLSVL.

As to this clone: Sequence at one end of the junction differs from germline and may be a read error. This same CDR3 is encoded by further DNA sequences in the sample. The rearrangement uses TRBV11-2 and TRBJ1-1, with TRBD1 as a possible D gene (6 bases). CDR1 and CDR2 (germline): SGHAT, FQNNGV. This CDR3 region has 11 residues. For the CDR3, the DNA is TGTGCCAGCAGGTCCTACAGGGAAGCCTTCTTT. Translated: CASRSYREAFF.

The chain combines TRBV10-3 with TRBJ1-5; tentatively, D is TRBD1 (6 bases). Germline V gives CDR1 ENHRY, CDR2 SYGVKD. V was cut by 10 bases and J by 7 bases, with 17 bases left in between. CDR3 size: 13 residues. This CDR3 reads CATDEGGSQPQHF. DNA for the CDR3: TGTGCCACCGACGAGGGGGGAAGCCAGCCCCAGCATTTT.

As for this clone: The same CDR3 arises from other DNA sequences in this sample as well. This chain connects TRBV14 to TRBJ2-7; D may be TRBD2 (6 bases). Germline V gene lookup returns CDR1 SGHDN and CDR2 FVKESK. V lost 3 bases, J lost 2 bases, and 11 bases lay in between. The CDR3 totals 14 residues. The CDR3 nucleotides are TGTGCCAGCAGCCAGGGACGGGGGACCTACGAGCAGTACTTC. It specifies CASSQGRGTYEQYF.

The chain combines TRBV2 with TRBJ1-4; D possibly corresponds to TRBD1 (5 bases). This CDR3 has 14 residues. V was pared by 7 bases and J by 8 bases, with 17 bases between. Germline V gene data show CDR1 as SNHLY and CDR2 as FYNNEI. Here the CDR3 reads CASIQTDVFEKLFF. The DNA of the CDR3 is TGTGCCAGCATTCAGACAGACGTTTTCGAAAAACTGTTTTTT.

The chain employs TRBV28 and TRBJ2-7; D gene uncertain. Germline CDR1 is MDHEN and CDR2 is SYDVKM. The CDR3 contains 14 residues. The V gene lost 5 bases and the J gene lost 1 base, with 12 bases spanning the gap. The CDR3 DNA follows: TGTGCCAGCAGTCACTTGGGCTTTTCCTACGAGCAGTACTTC. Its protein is CASSHLGFSYEQYF.

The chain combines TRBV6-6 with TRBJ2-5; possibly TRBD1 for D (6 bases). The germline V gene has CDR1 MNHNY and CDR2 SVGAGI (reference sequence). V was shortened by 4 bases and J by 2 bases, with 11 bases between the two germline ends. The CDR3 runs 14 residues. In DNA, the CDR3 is TGTGCCAGCAGTTCCACCGGACAGCAAGAGACCCAGTACTTC. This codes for CASSSTGQQETQYF.

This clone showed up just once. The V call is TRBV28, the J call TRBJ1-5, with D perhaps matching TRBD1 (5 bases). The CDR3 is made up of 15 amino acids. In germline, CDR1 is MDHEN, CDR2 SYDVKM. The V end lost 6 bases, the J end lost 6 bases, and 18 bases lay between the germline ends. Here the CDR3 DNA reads TGTGCCAGCAGCCTCCCGGGGGGGGATAGTCAGCCCCAGCATTTT. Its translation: CASSLPGGDSQPQHF.

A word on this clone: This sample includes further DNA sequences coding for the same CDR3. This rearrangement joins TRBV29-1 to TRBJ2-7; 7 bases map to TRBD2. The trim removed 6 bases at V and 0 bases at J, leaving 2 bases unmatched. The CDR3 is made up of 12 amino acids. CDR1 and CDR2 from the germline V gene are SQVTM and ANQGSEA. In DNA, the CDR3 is TGCAGCGTAGCGGGGAGCTCCTACGAGCAGTACTTC. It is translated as CSVAGSSYEQYF.

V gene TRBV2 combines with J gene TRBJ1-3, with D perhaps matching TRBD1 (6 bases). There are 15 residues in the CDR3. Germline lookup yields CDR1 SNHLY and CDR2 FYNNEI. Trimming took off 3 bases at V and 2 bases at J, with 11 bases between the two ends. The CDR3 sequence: CASSDHPGAGNTIYF. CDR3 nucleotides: TGTGCCAGCAGTGATCATCCAGGGGCTGGAAACACCATATATTTT.

CDR3 in DNA: TGTGCCAGCAGTTTCCAGAGACTAGCGGGTTACGAGCAGTACTTC. Translating gives CASSFQRLAGYEQYF. The chain uses TRBV28 and TRBJ2-7; 10 bases match TRBD2. Trimming cost V 3 bases and J 4 bases; bases outside gene matches: 6. This CDR3 contains 15 residues. Germline CDR1 MDHEN, CDR2 SYDVKM.

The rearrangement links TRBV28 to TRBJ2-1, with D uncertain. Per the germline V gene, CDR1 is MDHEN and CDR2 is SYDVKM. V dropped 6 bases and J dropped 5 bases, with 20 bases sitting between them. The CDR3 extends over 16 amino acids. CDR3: CASSPFSVGRDNEQFF. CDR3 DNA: TGTGCCAGCAGCCCCTTTTCCGTGGGCCGAGACAATGAGCAGTTCTTC.